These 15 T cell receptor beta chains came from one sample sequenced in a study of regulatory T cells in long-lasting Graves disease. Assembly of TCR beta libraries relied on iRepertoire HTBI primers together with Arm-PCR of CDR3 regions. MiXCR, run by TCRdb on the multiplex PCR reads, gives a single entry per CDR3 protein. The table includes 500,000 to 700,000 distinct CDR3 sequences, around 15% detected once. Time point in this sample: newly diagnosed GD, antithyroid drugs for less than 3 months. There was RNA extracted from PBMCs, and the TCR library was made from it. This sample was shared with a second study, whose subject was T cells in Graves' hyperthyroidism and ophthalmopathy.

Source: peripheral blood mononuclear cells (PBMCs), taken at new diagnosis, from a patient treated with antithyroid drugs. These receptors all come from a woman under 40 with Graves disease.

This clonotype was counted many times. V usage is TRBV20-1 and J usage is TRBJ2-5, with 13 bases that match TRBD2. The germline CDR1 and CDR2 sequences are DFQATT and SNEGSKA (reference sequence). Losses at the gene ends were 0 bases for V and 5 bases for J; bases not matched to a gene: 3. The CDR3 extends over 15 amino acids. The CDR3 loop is CSARELAGGPETQYF. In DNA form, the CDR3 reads TGCAGTGCTAGAGAACTAGCGGGAGGGCCTGAGACCCAGTACTTC.

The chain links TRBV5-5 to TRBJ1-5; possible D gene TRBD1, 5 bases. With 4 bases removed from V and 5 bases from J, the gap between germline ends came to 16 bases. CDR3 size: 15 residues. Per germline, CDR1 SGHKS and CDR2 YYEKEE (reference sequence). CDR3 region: CASSGDPGGHQPQHF. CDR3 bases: TGTGCCAGCAGCGGGGACCCGGGGGGTCATCAGCCCCAGCATTTT.

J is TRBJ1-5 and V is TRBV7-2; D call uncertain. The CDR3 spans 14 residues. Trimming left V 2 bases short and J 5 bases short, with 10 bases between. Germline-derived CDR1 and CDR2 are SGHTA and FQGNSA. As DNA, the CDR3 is TGTGCCAGCAGCTTAAAAAACAGCTATCAGCCCCAGCATTTT. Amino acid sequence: CASSLKNSYQPQHF. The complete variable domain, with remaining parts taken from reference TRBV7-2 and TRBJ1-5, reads GAGVSQSPSNKVTEKGKDVELRCDPISGHTALYWYRQSLGQGLEFLIYFQGNSAPDKSGLPSDRFSAERTGGSVSTLTIQRTQQEDSAVYLCASSLKNSYQPQHFGDGTRLSIL.

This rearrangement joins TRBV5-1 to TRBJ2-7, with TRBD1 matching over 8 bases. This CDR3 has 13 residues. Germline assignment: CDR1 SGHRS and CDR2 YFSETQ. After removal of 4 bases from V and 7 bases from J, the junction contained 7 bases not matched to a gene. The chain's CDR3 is CASSPATGAEQYF. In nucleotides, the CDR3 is TGCGCCAGCAGCCCTGCGACAGGGGCGGAGCAGTACTTC.

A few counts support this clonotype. CDR3: CASSQAGGGLYPGKQYF. The CDR3 DNA reads as TGTGCCAGCAGCCAAGCGGGTGGGGGACTCTATCCTGGAAAGCAGTACTTC. The chain carries TRBV3-1 and TRBJ2-5, with D tentatively TRBD2 (6 bases). Trimming took off 1 base at V and 11 bases at J, with 26 bases between the two ends. CDR1 is LGHDT, CDR2 YNNKEL, per germline (reference sequence). The CDR3 runs 17 residues.

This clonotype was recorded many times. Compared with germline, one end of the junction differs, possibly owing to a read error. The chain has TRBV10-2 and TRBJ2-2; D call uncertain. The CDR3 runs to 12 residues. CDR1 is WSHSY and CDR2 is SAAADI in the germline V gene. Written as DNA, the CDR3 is TGTGCCAGCAAGCCGAACACCGGGGAGCTGTTTTTT. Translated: CASKPNTGELFF.

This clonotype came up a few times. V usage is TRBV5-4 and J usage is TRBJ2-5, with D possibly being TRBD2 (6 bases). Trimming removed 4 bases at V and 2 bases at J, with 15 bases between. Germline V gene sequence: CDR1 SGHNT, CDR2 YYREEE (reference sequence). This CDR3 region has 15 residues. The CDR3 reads CASSRRGHGQETQYF. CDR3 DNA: TGTGCCAGCAGCCGGCGGGGCCACGGACAAGAGACCCAGTACTTC.

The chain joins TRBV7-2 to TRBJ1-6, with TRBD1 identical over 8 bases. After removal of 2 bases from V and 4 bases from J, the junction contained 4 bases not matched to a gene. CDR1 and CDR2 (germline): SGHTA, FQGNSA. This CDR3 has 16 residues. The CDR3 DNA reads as TGTGCCAGCAGCTTACAGGGGGCAGGTTATAATTCACCCCTCCACTTT. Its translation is CASSLQGAGYNSPLHF. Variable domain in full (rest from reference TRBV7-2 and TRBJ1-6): GAGVSQSPSNKVTEKGKDVELRCDPISGHTALYWYRQSLGQGLEFLIYFQGNSAPDKSGLPSDRFSAERTGGSVSTLTIQRTQQEDSAVYLCASSLQGAGYNSPLHFGNGTRLTVT.

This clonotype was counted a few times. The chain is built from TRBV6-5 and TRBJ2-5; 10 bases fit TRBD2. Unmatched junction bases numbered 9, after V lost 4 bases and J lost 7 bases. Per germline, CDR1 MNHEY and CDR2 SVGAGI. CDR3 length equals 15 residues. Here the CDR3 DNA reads TGTGCCAGCAGTTCCCAGCGGGAGGGCCCCGTGACCCAGTACTTC. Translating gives CASSSQREGPVTQYF.

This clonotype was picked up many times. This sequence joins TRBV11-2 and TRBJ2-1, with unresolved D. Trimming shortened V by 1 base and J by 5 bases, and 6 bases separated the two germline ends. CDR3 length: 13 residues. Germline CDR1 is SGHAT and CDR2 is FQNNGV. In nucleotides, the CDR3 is TGTGCCAGCAGCTTAGGGCGGAACAATGAGCAGTTCTTC. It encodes CASSLGRNNEQFF.

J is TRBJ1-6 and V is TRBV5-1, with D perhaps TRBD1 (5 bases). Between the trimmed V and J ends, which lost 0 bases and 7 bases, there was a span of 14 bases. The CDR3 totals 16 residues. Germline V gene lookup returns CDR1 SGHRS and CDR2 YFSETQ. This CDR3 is CASSLGAGTGNSPLHF. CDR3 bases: TGCGCCAGCAGCTTGGGAGCTGGGACCGGAAATTCACCCCTCCACTTT. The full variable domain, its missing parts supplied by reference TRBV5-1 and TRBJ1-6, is KAGVTQTPRYLIKTRGQQVTLSCSPISGHRSVSWYQQTPGQGLQFLFEYFSETQRNKGNFPGRFSGRQFSNSRSEMNVSTLELGDSALYLCASSLGAGTGNSPLHFGNGTRLTVT.

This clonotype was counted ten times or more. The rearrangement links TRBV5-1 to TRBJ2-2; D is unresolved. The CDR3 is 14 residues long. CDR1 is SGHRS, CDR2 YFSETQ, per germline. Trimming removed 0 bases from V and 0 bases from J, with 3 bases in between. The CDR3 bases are TGCGCCAGCAGCTTGGCGGCGAACACCGGGGAGCTGTTTTTT. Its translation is CASSLAANTGELFF.

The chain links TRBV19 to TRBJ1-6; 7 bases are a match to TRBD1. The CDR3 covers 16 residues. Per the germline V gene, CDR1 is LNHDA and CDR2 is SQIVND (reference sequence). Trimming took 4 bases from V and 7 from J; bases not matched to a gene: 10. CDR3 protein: CASSTGPGQQNSPLHF. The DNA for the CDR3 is TGTGCCAGTAGTACCGGGCCGGGACAGCAAAATTCACCCCTCCACTTT.

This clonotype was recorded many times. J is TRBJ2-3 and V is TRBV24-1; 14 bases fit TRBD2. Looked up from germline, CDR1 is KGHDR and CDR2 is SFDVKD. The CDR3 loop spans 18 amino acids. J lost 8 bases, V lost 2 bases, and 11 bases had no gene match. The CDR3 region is CATSDWTSGRLSFGTQYF. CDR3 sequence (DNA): TGTGCCACCAGTGATTGGACTAGCGGGAGGCTGTCCTTCGGTACGCAGTATTTT.

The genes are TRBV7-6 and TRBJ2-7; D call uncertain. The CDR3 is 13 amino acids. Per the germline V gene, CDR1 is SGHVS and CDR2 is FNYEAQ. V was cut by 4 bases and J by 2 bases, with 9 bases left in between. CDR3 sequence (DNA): TGTGCCAGCAGCTCCGACGAAACCTACGAGCAGTACTTC. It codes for CASSSDETYEQYF.